These 19 T cell receptor beta chains came from one sample sequenced in a study of shared clonotypes between healthy human individuals. Repertoires were generated with immunoSEQ multiplex PCR, while TCRdb's copy carries only in-frame clones and drops some. The sample holds over a million clones, about 80% seen once. Input material: memory CD4+ T cells from PBMCs. Subset described: CD45RA-negative fraction. These receptors all come from a man aged 18 to 30 in good health. Some clones in this sample may be carry-over from other donors' samples.

In this sample, this clone turned up a few times. The chain links TRBV19 to TRBJ1-3; the D is unclear. This CDR3 has 13 residues. From germline, CDR1 is LNHDA and CDR2 SQIVND (reference sequence). With 8 bases removed from V and 0 bases from J, the gap between germline ends came to 8 bases. CDR3 in amino acids: CASESISGNTIYF. The CDR3 DNA reads as TGTGCCAGTGAATCAATCTCTGGAAACACCATATATTTT.

The chain joins TRBV28 to TRBJ2-4; 7 nucleotides agree with TRBD1. CDR1 is MDHEN and CDR2 is SYDVKM in the germline V gene. CDR3 length: 14 residues. Germline trimming cut 8 bases from V and 8 bases from J; bases unmatched to any gene: 12. This CDR3 is CASAKGQPGDIQYF. The CDR3, as DNA: TGTGCCAGCGCGAAGGGACAGCCCGGGGACATTCAGTACTTC.

This chain links TRBV2 with TRBJ2-2, with a tentative D call TRBD2 (6 bases). V was clipped by 0 bases and J by 3 bases, with 11 bases between them. The CDR3 runs 16 residues. In germline, CDR1 is SNHLY, CDR2 FYNNEI. This CDR3 reads CASSEAPAGYTGELFF. CDR3 in DNA: TGTGCCAGCAGTGAAGCCCCCGCGGGGTACACCGGGGAGCTGTTTTTT.

On this clone itself: Other DNA sequences from this sample encode an identical CDR3 as well. CDR3 DNA: TGTGCCAGCAGTGACCCCGGGCAGGGCAATCAGCCCCAGCATTTT. Protein product: CASSDPGQGNQPQHF. The rearrangement joins TRBV28 to TRBJ1-5; no firm D call. The V gene lost 5 bases and the J gene lost 2 bases, with 13 bases spanning the gap. The CDR3 contains 15 residues. Looked up from germline, CDR1 is MDHEN and CDR2 is SYDVKM. The complete variable domain, with remaining parts taken from reference TRBV28 and TRBJ1-5, reads DVKVTQSSRYLVKRTGEKVFLECVQDMDHENMFWYRQDPGLGLRLIYFSYDVKMKEKGDIPEGYSVSREKKERFSLILESASTNQTSMYLCASSDPGQGNQPQHFGDGTRLSIL.

This clone was seen just once. The genes are TRBV29-1 and TRBJ2-1; 12 bases agree with TRBD2. The CDR3 runs 17 residues. V dropped 6 bases and J dropped 8; count of bases not matched to a gene: 17. Per germline, CDR1 SQVTM and CDR2 ANQGSEA. The CDR3 DNA reads TGCAGCGTCCAATTTCGCCCGACTAGCGGGAGCCGGGATGAGCAGTTCTTC. Encoded protein: CSVQFRPTSGSRDEQFF.

As regards this clone: A much larger clonotype is one base distant, so this may be a read error. The rearrangement joins TRBV7-3 to TRBJ2-3; no firm D call. The germline gives CDR1 SGHTA, CDR2 FQGTGA. V was pared by 5 bases and J by 6 bases, with 6 bases between. The CDR3 length is 11 residues. The CDR3 loop reads CASSPRDTQYF. CDR3 DNA sequence: TGTGCCAGCAGCCCCCGGGATACGCAGTATTTT.

This sequence joins TRBV5-8 and TRBJ1-5; D not resolved. Trimming left V 3 bases short and J 4 bases short, with 14 bases between. Germline V CDR1 and CDR2: SGHTS, YDEGEE. The CDR3 loop spans 15 amino acids. The CDR3 DNA sequence: TGTGCCAGCAGCTCCGGACGGGTTGCGAATCAGCCCCAGCATTTT. Translating it yields CASSSGRVANQPQHF.

The rearrangement links TRBV27 to TRBJ2-5; 8 positions agree with TRBD1. The J call may not be correct, given that the DNA end is closer to TRBJ2-7. CDR3 length equals 15 residues. CDR1 MNHEY and CDR2 SMNVEV come from the germline V gene (reference sequence). The CDR3 loop reads CASSFVGQGSYEQYF. The CDR3 region has the DNA TGTGCCAGCAGTTTCGTCGGACAGGGAAGCTACGAGCAGTACTTC.

This rearrangement joins TRBV28 to TRBJ1-5, with unresolved D. The CDR3 is 13 amino acids. Germline assignment: CDR1 MDHEN and CDR2 SYDVKM. V lost 7 bases, J lost 6 bases, and 13 bases lay in between. The CDR3 DNA reads as TGTGCCAGCACCTTCACGGGAGGTCAGCCCCAGCATTTT. It yields the protein CASTFTGGQPQHF.

The chain joins TRBV30 to TRBJ1-6, with 7 nucleotides matching TRBD1. The length of the CDR3 is 14 residues. Germline V gene data show CDR1 as GTSNPN and CDR2 as SVGIG (reference sequence). V dropped 5 bases and J dropped 6; count of bases not matched to a gene: 7. The CDR3 nucleotides read TGTGCCTGGGCCGCCGGGACAGCTAATTCACCCCTCCACTTT. This translates into CAWAAGTANSPLHF.

Note on this clone: An end of the junction does not agree with germline; a read error may underlie this. The chain recombines TRBV5-6 with TRBJ2-7, with 11 bases fitting TRBD1. Germline values: CDR1 SGHDT, CDR2 YYEEEE. The CDR3 is 14 amino acids. As DNA, the CDR3 is TGTGCCAGCAGCTTGTGGGACAGGGGGTACGGGCAGTACTTC. It yields the protein CASSLWDRGYGQYF.

Of note for this clone: This clone may be a read error of a much larger clone one base away. This sequence joins TRBV7-7 and TRBJ2-1; D is unresolved. V lost 2 bases to trimming and J lost 2 bases, with 4 bases between them. Per germline, CDR1 SSHAT and CDR2 FNYEAQ (reference sequence). The CDR3 length is 13 residues. The CDR3 sequence: CASSLNTYNEQFF. As DNA, the CDR3 is TGTGCCAGCAGCTTAAACACCTACAATGAGCAGTTCTTC.

The gene calls are TRBV30 and TRBJ1-2; maybe TRBD1 (5 bases). Germline lookup yields CDR1 GTSNPN and CDR2 SVGIG (reference sequence). The CDR3 is 11 amino acids. The germline V and J ends were trimmed by 7 bases and 7 bases, with 13 bases remaining between them. CDR3 sequence: CASEGISGYTF. Here the CDR3 DNA reads TGTGCCTCGGAGGGGATCTCTGGCTACACCTTC.

The chain carries TRBV15 and TRBJ1-3, with D maybe TRBD1 (5 bases). The V gene lost 1 base and the J gene lost 7 bases, with 14 bases spanning the gap. CDR3 length equals 15 residues. CDR1 and CDR2 from the germline V gene are LNHNV and YYDKDF (reference sequence). This chain's CDR3 is CATSRATGPPNTIYF. CDR3 bases: TGTGCCACCAGCAGAGCTACAGGTCCCCCCAACACCATATATTTT. Variable domain in full (rest from reference TRBV15 and TRBJ1-3): DAMVIQNPRYQVTQFGKPVTLSCSQTLNHNVMYWYQQKSSQAPKLLFHYYDKDFNNEADTPDNFQSRRPNTSFCFLDIRSPGLGDTAMYLCATSRATGPPNTIYFGEGSWLTVV.

The chain has TRBV6-1 and TRBJ1-4; D might be TRBD1 (6 bases). Germline lookup yields CDR1 MNHNS and CDR2 SASEGT. Between the trimmed V and J ends, which lost 6 bases and 7 bases, there was a span of 18 bases. There are 15 residues in the CDR3. This CDR3 reads CASRGGQIGGEKLFF. CDR3 DNA: TGTGCCAGCAGGGGAGGACAGATCGGGGGTGAAAAACTGTTTTTT.

This clone came up many times. This specimen includes other DNA sequences encoding the same CDR3. The chain joins TRBV19 to TRBJ2-1, with TRBD2 matching 9 bases. The germline gives CDR1 LNHDA, CDR2 SQIVND (reference sequence). The length of the CDR3 is 15 residues. J was trimmed by 7 bases and V by 1 base; bases with no gene match: 5. The CDR3 loop is CASSIGGRAGNEQFF. The DNA of the CDR3 is TGTGCCAGTAGTATAGGCGGGAGGGCCGGGAATGAGCAGTTCTTC.

The gene calls are TRBV5-6 and TRBJ2-1, with D possibly being TRBD1 (6 bases). The V end was cut by 1 base, the J end by 12 bases, with 14 bases between. This CDR3 has 13 amino acids. Germline CDR1 is SGHDT and CDR2 is YYEEEE. CDR3 in DNA: TGTGCCAGCAGCTTGCGGTTGGGGACACGGCAGTTCTTC. This codes for CASSLRLGTRQFF.

V gene TRBV7-9 combines with J gene TRBJ1-2, with D hard to call. The V end was cut by 3 bases, the J end by 5 bases, with 7 bases between. The CDR3 spans 12 residues. Germline-derived CDR1 and CDR2 are SEHNR and FQNEAQ (reference sequence). CDR3 nucleotides: TGTGCCAGCAGCTTCGAGAGGTATGGCTACACCTTC. Protein product: CASSFERYGYTF. Using reference TRBV7-9 and TRBJ1-2 for the parts outside the CDR3, the full variable domain is DTGVSQNPRHKITKRGQNVTFRCDPISEHNRLYWYRQTLGQGPEFLTYFQNEAQLEKSRLLSDRFSAERPKGSFSTLEIQRTEQGDSAMYLCASSFERYGYTFGSGTRLTVV.

As regards this clone: Other nucleotide sequences from this sample produce the same CDR3. V usage is TRBV28 and J usage is TRBJ1-1; D unclear. Looked up from germline, CDR1 is MDHEN and CDR2 is SYDVKM. The CDR3 spans 12 residues. Trimming cost V 6 bases and J 4 bases, with 9 bases left between them. Here the CDR3 reads CASSTGGTEAFF. The DNA for the CDR3 is TGTGCCAGCAGCACGGGTGGCACTGAAGCTTTCTTT. Complete variable domain (other parts from reference TRBV28 and TRBJ1-1): DVKVTQSSRYLVKRTGEKVFLECVQDMDHENMFWYRQDPGLGLRLIYFSYDVKMKEKGDIPEGYSVSREKKERFSLILESASTNQTSMYLCASSTGGTEAFFGQGTRLTVV.